This T cell receptor (beta chain) was captured in a study of OX40 agonist ivuxolimab in advanced cancers. Study summary: Participants, 80% to 90% male, averaged roughly 60 years of age, ranging from 23 to 79. General observations from the study: CD4+ and CD8+ blood T cells expanded clonally by week 6 at 0.1 to 3.0 mg/kg.

Details on this clone: What it recognizes is unknown.

TCRdb's copy holds only in-frame clones and misses some; the assay was immunoSEQ multiplex PCR. The sample consists of around 62,000 clones, roughly 82% of them appearing once. The germline CDR1 and CDR2 sequences are MNHNS and SASEGT. The CDR3 extends over 15 amino acids. V gave up 3 bases and J gave up 2 bases, with 12 bases separating them. This TCR was sampled from an adult with an advanced solid tumor such as melanoma, head and neck, liver or kidney cancer. V gene TRBV6-1 combines with J gene TRBJ2-3; either TRBD1 or TRBD2 may supply D (6 bases each). Here the sequenced sample was CD4+ or CD8+ T cells sorted from blood, taken in a trial of the OX40 agonist ivuxolimab. The CDR3 sequence: CASSESGAFTDTQYF. For the CDR3, the DNA is TGTGCCAGCAGTGAGTCGGGGGCCTTCACAGATACGCAGTATTTT.